This TCR beta chain is drawn from a study of tumor and adjacent non-tumor tissue in lung cancer. General study points: TCR diversity was significantly greater in tumor than normal lung tissue. Tumor TCR diversity, when higher, was linked to shorter survival.

Regarding this clonotype: The antigen remains undetermined. One end of the junction varies from germline; a read error may be responsible.

TCRbeta libraries were built with three rounds of nested PCR, modified from ARM-PCR. TCRdb analysed the multiplex PCR reads with MiXCR anew, one entry per CDR3 protein. Of 65,000 to 80,000 distinct CDR3 sequences detected, 60% to 75% appear once; the ten largest clones hold under 30%. Germline loops: CDR1 MNHEY, CDR2 SVGEGT. The CDR3 is 14 residues long. This sample's RNA came from whole unsorted tissue. The receptor's source is a man in his sixties with non-small cell lung cancer. The sequenced sample consisted of lung tumor tissue. V gene TRBV6-2 or TRBV6-3 combines with J gene TRBJ1-1, with a possible D match to TRBD1 (5 bases). CDR3 protein: CASQETVVNPEAFF. The CDR3 coding sequence is TGTGCCAGCCAAGAGACAGTGGTGAACCCTGAAGCTTTCTTT.